This TCR beta chain was profiled in a study of T-cell memory formation after mild COVID-19. TCRdb reprocessed the 5' RACE reads with MiXCR, giving one entry per CDR3 protein. This table holds a few hundred thousand distinct CDR3 sequences, around 27% found once. CDR1 is KGHSH, CDR2 LQKENI, per germline. Deletions cut 4 bases from V and 7 bases from J, with 13 bases between. The CDR3 totals 13 residues. The origin of this receptor is an adult woman who had mild COVID-19 (a few samples of this study predate the infection). Cell type and time point are not known. This chain uses TRBV18 with TRBJ1-2; perhaps TRBD1 as D (5 bases). Sequencing was carried out using PBMCs or a T cell subset sorted from them (not recorded which). CDR3 sequence reads: CASSQDTATGYTF. As DNA, the CDR3 is TGTGCCAGCTCACAGGACACCGCCACTGGCTACACCTTC.